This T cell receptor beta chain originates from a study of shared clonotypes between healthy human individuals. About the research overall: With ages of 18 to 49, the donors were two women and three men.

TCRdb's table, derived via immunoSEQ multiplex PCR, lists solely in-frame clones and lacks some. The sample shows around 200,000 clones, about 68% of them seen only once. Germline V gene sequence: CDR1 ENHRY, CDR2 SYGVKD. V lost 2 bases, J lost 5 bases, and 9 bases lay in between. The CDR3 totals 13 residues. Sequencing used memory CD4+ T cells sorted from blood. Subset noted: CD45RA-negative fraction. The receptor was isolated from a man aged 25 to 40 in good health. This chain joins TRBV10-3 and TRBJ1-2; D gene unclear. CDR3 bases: TGTGCCATCAGTGAGACACAGCAATATGGCTACACCTTC. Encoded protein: CAISETQQYGYTF.